The T cell receptor beta chain under discussion was sequenced for a study of cytomegalovirus exposure and HLA in healthy donors. About the research overall: Among the approximately 420 donors who were genotyped, about 84% fell in the genetic ancestry cluster that is associated with self-reported Caucasian donors.

The PCR employed 60 Vbeta primers together with 13 Jbeta primers. The data were produced by immunoSEQ multiplex PCR, yet TCRdb's version contains in-frame clones alone and is incomplete. The sample shows 150,000 or so clones, approximately 72% of them seen only once. Findings and caveats of the study: The listing of 150 to 200 TCR beta chains classed them as cytomegalovirus-associated. While the bulk of TCR sequences proved rare, some public TCRs turned up in many donors. Reported performance of the classifier showed diagnosis of cytomegalovirus status with high specificity and sensitivity.

This CDR3 region has 13 residues. V lost 4 bases and J 9 bases, leaving 12 bases between the germline ends. Germline V lookup: CDR1 SNHLY, CDR2 FYNNEI. This clone was seen only once. Its antigen is not known. This receptor was identified in a female donor in good health and CMV-seronegative. The sample consisted of PBMCs. V and J are TRBV2 and TRBJ2-2; a possible D gene is TRBD1 (5 bases). The CDR3 DNA sequence: TGTGCCAGCAGTGCGGGCAGGGCCAGGGAGCTGTTTTTT. As protein: CASSAGRARELFF.